The 24 T cell receptor beta chains in this list originate from one sample, sequenced in a study of CD8 T cells in ankylosing spondylitis. TCRdb re-called the 5' RACE reads with MiXCR, one entry per CDR3 protein. Of 240,000 or so distinct CDR3 sequences listed, around a tenth are singletons. Sequencing was carried out using blood, either unsorted or a sorted T cell fraction (not recorded which). Source of these receptors: a male donor with ankylosing spondylitis or in good health (not recorded which).

This clonotype showed up many times. The CDR3 sequence: CASSEYWGEGETQYF. CDR3 nucleotides: TGTGCCAGCAGTGAATATTGGGGTGAGGGAGAGACCCAGTACTTC. This chain connects TRBV25-1 to TRBJ2-5, with D possibly being TRBD2 (5 bases). Deletions cut 0 bases from V and 4 bases from J, with 12 bases between. This CDR3 is 15 amino acids long. Germline V gives CDR1 MGHDK, CDR2 SYGVNS.

Many counts were recorded for this clonotype. In DNA, the CDR3 is TGTGCCACCAGCAGAGATCCGTTTAGCGGGTCATCCTACGAGCAGTACTTC. It yields the protein CATSRDPFSGSSYEQYF. The V and J genes are TRBV15 and TRBJ2-7; 7 nucleotides match TRBD2. Germline assignment: CDR1 LNHNV and CDR2 YYDKDF (reference sequence). J was trimmed by 1 base and V by 0 bases; bases with no gene match: 9. This CDR3 is built from 17 residues.

This chain joins TRBV18 and TRBJ1-1; D is unclear. V was trimmed by 2 bases and J by 1 base, leaving 8 bases between them. Germline CDR1 and CDR2: KGHSH and LQKENI. The CDR3 is 14 residues long. The CDR3: CASSPGAPNTEAFF. In nucleotides, the CDR3 is TGTGCCAGCTCACCAGGTGCTCCGAACACTGAAGCTTTCTTT.

This clonotype has at least ten counts. The V call is TRBV6-5, the J call TRBJ2-1, with D hard to call. V shed 0 bases and J shed 5 bases, with 8 bases lying between them. This CDR3 has 14 residues. Germline V gene data show CDR1 as MNHEY and CDR2 as SVGAGI. CDR3 coding DNA: TGTGCCAGCAGTTACTCGCTTCTCGACAATGAGCAGTTCTTC. The encoded protein is CASSYSLLDNEQFF.

This rearrangement joins TRBV5-1 to TRBJ1-2, with unresolved D. This CDR3 spans 15 amino acids. The V gene lost 2 bases and the J gene lost 0 bases, with 11 bases spanning the gap. The germline V gene has CDR1 SGHRS and CDR2 YFSETQ. The CDR3 nucleotides read TGCGCCAGCAGCTTAACAGCCTCCGCTAACTATGGCTACACCTTC. Translated, it gives CASSLTASANYGYTF.

The chain combines TRBV6-1 with TRBJ2-3, with TRBD2 matching over 10 bases. Germline CDR1 reads MNHNS; CDR2 reads SASEGT. The ends lost 0 bases at V and 4 bases at J; junction bases unmatched: 1. This CDR3 is built from 15 residues. The CDR3 bases are TGTGCCAGCAGTGAAGCACTAGCGGGGCCAGATACGCAGTATTTT. It specifies CASSEALAGPDTQYF.

There are many counts of this clonotype. J is TRBJ1-2 and V is TRBV20-1, with a tentative D call TRBD1 (5 bases). Germline-derived CDR1 and CDR2 are DFQATT and SNEGSKA (reference sequence). V was shortened by 6 bases and J by 5 bases, with 25 bases between the two germline ends. This CDR3 comprises 16 residues. The CDR3 reads CSAHGRGDNRIYGYTF. CDR3 in DNA: TGCAGTGCCCACGGACGGGGCGACAACCGAATTTATGGCTACACCTTC.

This sequence joins TRBV7-6 and TRBJ2-3; D is tentatively TRBD1 or TRBD2 (6 bases each). Germline loops: CDR1 SGHVS, CDR2 FNYEAQ. V lost 5 bases, J lost 4 bases, and 13 bases lay in between. The CDR3 length is 14 residues. The CDR3 sequence is CASSLGGPPDTQYF. CDR3 nucleotide sequence: TGTGCCAGCAGCCTCGGGGGCCCGCCAGATACGCAGTATTTT.

This clonotype was recorded a few times. V gene TRBV9 combines with J gene TRBJ2-5, with D perhaps being TRBD1 or TRBD2 (5 bases each). CDR1 is SGDLS, CDR2 YYNGEE, per germline. This CDR3 comprises 13 residues. Trimming left V 0 bases short and J 5 bases short, with 8 bases between. CDR3 protein: CASSVDEGETQYF. Here the CDR3 DNA reads TGTGCCAGCAGCGTAGATGAGGGGGAGACCCAGTACTTC.

This clonotype was picked up many times. The chain carries TRBV6-1 and TRBJ2-1; 10 bases are shared with TRBD1. Unmatched junction bases numbered 6, after V lost 6 bases and J lost 4 bases. Germline V lookup: CDR1 MNHNS, CDR2 SASEGT. The CDR3 has 15 amino acids. The CDR3 DNA is TGTGCCAGCAGCCCCGGGACAGGGGAATACAATGAGCAGTTCTTC. Translated, it gives CASSPGTGEYNEQFF.

This clonotype was picked up many times. The chain has TRBV11-2 and TRBJ2-3; D may correspond to TRBD1 or TRBD2 (5 bases each). V lost 4 bases and J 5 bases, leaving 25 bases between the germline ends. Germline V gives CDR1 SGHAT, CDR2 FQNNGV. The CDR3 covers 18 residues. CDR3: CASSSRLQGTLAKDTQYF. The CDR3 DNA follows: TGTGCCAGCAGCTCACGATTACAAGGGACGCTTGCCAAAGATACGCAGTATTTT. Variable domain in full (rest from reference TRBV11-2 and TRBJ2-3): EAGVAQSPRYKIIEKRQSVAFWCNPISGHATLYWYQQILGQGPKLLIQFQNNGVVDDSQLPKDRFSAERLKGVDSTLKIQPAKLEDSAVYLCASSSRLQGTLAKDTQYFGPGTRLTVL.

This clonotype was seen many times. This sequence joins TRBV7-3 and TRBJ2-1; D possibly corresponds to TRBD1 (6 bases). The CDR3 has 14 residues. V was clipped by 2 bases and J by 7 bases, with 12 bases between them. From germline, CDR1 is SGHTA and CDR2 FQGTGA. In DNA form, the CDR3 reads TGTGCCAGCAGCTTACAAGGACAGTATAATGAGCAGTTCTTC. Translating it yields CASSLQGQYNEQFF.

The chain combines TRBV6-5 with TRBJ2-1; maybe TRBD1 (6 bases). V gave up 4 bases and J gave up 0 bases, with 10 bases separating them. From germline, CDR1 is MNHEY and CDR2 SVGAGI. The CDR3 sequence is 15 residues long. The CDR3 DNA follows: TGTGCCAGCAGTTCTCTGGACAGCTCCTACAATGAGCAGTTCTTC. This gives the protein CASSSLDSSYNEQFF.

The V and J genes are TRBV12-3 or TRBV12-4 and TRBJ2-2, with D possibly being TRBD2 (5 bases). The CDR3 loop spans 18 amino acids. CDR3 in amino acids: CTITLLIGLARNTGELFF. In DNA form, the CDR3 reads TGTACCATCACCCTACTCATAGGACTGGCCCGTAACACCGGGGAGCTGTTTTTT.

V usage is TRBV6-1 and J usage is TRBJ2-4; no clear D. V gave up 4 bases and J gave up 6 bases, with 10 bases separating them. The CDR3 contains 13 residues. Germline CDR1 is MNHNS and CDR2 is SASEGT. The CDR3 loop reads CASSAQAGNIQYF. CDR3 DNA: TGTGCCAGCAGTGCTCAGGCAGGAAACATTCAGTACTTC.

The rearrangement joins TRBV7-8 to TRBJ2-1; TRBD1 aligns across 7 bases. The CDR3 totals 13 residues. From germline, CDR1 is SGHVS and CDR2 FQNEAQ. Losses at the gene ends were 6 bases for V and 6 bases for J; bases not matched to a gene: 5. The CDR3 spells CASRRQGFNEQFF. CDR3 nucleotide sequence: TGTGCCAGCAGACGACAGGGTTTCAATGAGCAGTTCTTC.

At least ten counts were recorded for this clonotype. The DNA for the CDR3 is TGCAGTGCTAGGCCTCCCGGGGGCAGGGGCTATGGCTACACCTTC. Encoded protein: CSARPPGGRGYGYTF. This chain connects TRBV20-1 to TRBJ1-2, with D perhaps matching TRBD1 (6 bases). This CDR3 is built from 15 residues. Per the germline V gene, CDR1 is DFQATT and CDR2 is SNEGSKA (reference sequence). The V and J ends lost 3 bases and 4 bases respectively, with 18 bases between them.

Many counts were recorded for this clonotype. The gene calls are TRBV24-1 and TRBJ2-2; no clear D gene. The CDR3 is made up of 14 amino acids. CDR1 KGHDR and CDR2 SFDVKD come from the germline V gene. V lost 9 bases and J 0 bases, leaving 10 bases between the germline ends. Here the CDR3 DNA reads TGTGCCACCTCCCCGTCGTCGAACACCGGGGAGCTGTTTTTT. Its translation: CATSPSSNTGELFF.

In its sample, this clonotype was seen many times. The rearrangement uses TRBV4-1 and TRBJ2-1, with D hard to call. CDR3 size: 16 residues. The germline V gene has CDR1 MGHRA and CDR2 YSYEKL. V dropped 4 bases and J dropped 6 bases, with 19 bases sitting between them. This CDR3 is CASSPSRPGPLNEQFF. The CDR3 DNA is TGCGCCAGCAGCCCCTCTCGGCCCGGACCCCTCAATGAGCAGTTCTTC.

In this sample, this clonotype turned up many times. The chain carries TRBV20-1 and TRBJ2-1; 10 bases are shared with TRBD1. This CDR3 has 14 amino acids. Trimming removed 2 bases from V and 6 bases from J; junction bases left unmatched: 4. Germline V gene lookup returns CDR1 DFQATT and CDR2 SNEGSKA (reference sequence). Here the CDR3 reads CSARPGTGVNEQFF. In DNA, the CDR3 is TGCAGTGCTAGACCCGGGACAGGGGTCAATGAGCAGTTCTTC.

Only a few counts were recorded for this clonotype. The genes are TRBV2 and TRBJ2-6, with D unresolved. The ends were cut back, 9 bases at V and 1 base at J, with 10 bases in the middle. The CDR3 sequence is 14 residues long. CDR1 and CDR2 (germline): SNHLY, FYNNEI. CDR3 in DNA: TGTGCCAGGGCACGTGATTCTGGGGCCAACGTCCTGACTTTC. This translates into CARARDSGANVLTF. The full variable domain, in which reference TRBV2 and TRBJ2-6 provide the parts outside the CDR3, is EPEVTQTPSHQVTQMGQEVILRCVPISNHLYFYWYRQILGQKVEFLVSFYNNEISEKSEIFDDQFSVERPDGSNFTLKIRSTKLEDSAMYFCARARDSGANVLTFGAGSRLTVL.

In its sample, this clonotype was seen a few times. For the CDR3, the DNA is TGTGCCAGCAGCATCGACAGGGGGTTTAATGAAAAACTGTTTTTT. Amino acid sequence: CASSIDRGFNEKLFF. The rearrangement links TRBV11-2 to TRBJ1-4; 9 nucleotides match TRBD1. The V segment lost 5 bases and the J segment 4 bases; nucleotides outside the gene matches: 5. The V gene's germline CDR1 is SGHAT and CDR2 FQNNGV. This CDR3 spans 15 amino acids. The full variable domain, its missing parts supplied by reference TRBV11-2 and TRBJ1-4, is EAGVAQSPRYKIIEKRQSVAFWCNPISGHATLYWYQQILGQGPKLLIQFQNNGVVDDSQLPKDRFSAERLKGVDSTLKIQPAKLEDSAVYLCASSIDRGFNEKLFFGSGTQLSVL.

This clonotype was picked up many times. The J gene is TRBJ2-7, the V gene TRBV5-1; a weak D match, TRBD1 (5 bases). CDR1 is SGHRS, CDR2 YFSETQ, per germline. With 0 bases removed from V and 5 bases from J, the gap between germline ends came to 12 bases. CDR3 length: 14 amino acids. In DNA form, the CDR3 reads TGCGCCAGCAGCTTGGAGTCAAGGGGTAACGAGCAGTACTTC. Its translation is CASSLESRGNEQYF.

This clonotype was seen a handful of times. The chain links TRBV6-2 or TRBV6-3 to TRBJ2-7, with 8 bases fitting TRBD2. After removal of 5 bases from V and 9 bases from J, the junction contained 12 bases not matched to a gene. Germline V gene lookup returns CDR1 MNHEY and CDR2 SVGEGT. CDR3 length: 14 residues. The CDR3 sequence is CASSIPGAGVGQYF. The CDR3 coding sequence is TGTGCCAGCAGTATCCCGGGAGCGGGAGTAGGGCAGTACTTC.